The 19 T cell receptor beta chains presented below share a single source sample, sequenced in a study of cytomegalovirus exposure and HLA in healthy donors. This table comes from immunoSEQ multiplex PCR, and its TCRdb copy is limited to in-frame clones, with some not included. The data hold around 58,000 clones, with about 89% observed a single time. Input material: PBMCs. The receptors here all came from a woman in her late teens or twenties in good health and CMV-seronegative.

The chain is built from TRBV30 and TRBJ2-7; 7 nucleotides agree with TRBD1. V trimming: 1 base; J trimming: 6 bases; junction bases outside the gene matches: 6. The CDR3 sequence is 13 residues long. Germline V CDR1 and CDR2: GTSNPN, SVGIG (reference sequence). DNA for the CDR3: TGTGCCTGGAGTGAGGGACAGCCCTCCGAGCAGTACTTC. It specifies CAWSEGQPSEQYF.

The rearrangement joins TRBV7-2 to TRBJ1-6; tentatively, D is TRBD1 (5 bases). CDR1 is SGHTA and CDR2 is FQGNSA in the germline V gene. V was pared by 0 bases and J by 7 bases, with 10 bases between. The CDR3 consists of 15 residues. The CDR3, as DNA: TGTGCCAGCAGCTTAGCCAGGGTAGGGAATTCACCCCTCCACTTT. Its translation: CASSLARVGNSPLHF.

This clone was seen a single time. This chain connects TRBV5-6 to TRBJ1-6; TRBD1 matches at 11 bases. V lost 2 bases and J lost 8; bases outside the gene matches: 3. This CDR3 comprises 15 residues. The germline V gene encodes CDR1 SGHDT and CDR2 YYEEEE. CDR3 protein: CASSLPGQGDSPLHF. DNA for the CDR3: TGTGCCAGCAGCTTACCGGGACAGGGGGATTCACCCCTCCACTTT.

V and J are TRBV7-3 and TRBJ2-3, with 8 bases that match TRBD2. Germline assignment: CDR1 SGHTA and CDR2 FQGTGA. The CDR3 consists of 14 residues. J lost 6 bases, V lost 4 bases, and 6 bases had no gene match. CDR3 DNA sequence: TGTGCCAGCAGCTCTACGACTAGCGACGATACGCAGTATTTT. It yields the protein CASSSTTSDDTQYF.

The gene calls are TRBV15 and TRBJ2-7, with D perhaps matching TRBD2 (6 bases). Germline CDR1 LNHNV, CDR2 YYDKDF (reference sequence). With 9 bases removed from V and 7 bases from J, the gap between germline ends came to 22 bases. The CDR3 is made up of 14 amino acids. The chain's CDR3 is CATEGTDYTREQYF. CDR3 DNA sequence: TGTGCCACAGAAGGGACGGACTACACCAGGGAGCAGTACTTC.

This chain uses TRBV6-5 with TRBJ2-7; TRBD1 is a possible D gene (5 bases). This CDR3 comprises 16 residues. With 2 bases removed from V and 2 bases from J, the gap between germline ends came to 16 bases. CDR1 is MNHEY, CDR2 SVGAGI, per germline. The CDR3 spells CASSYTIPKGPYEQYF. CDR3 coding DNA: TGTGCCAGCAGTTACACCATCCCAAAGGGGCCCTACGAGCAGTACTTC.

This chain links TRBV9 with TRBJ1-5, with a tentative D call TRBD1 (5 bases). CDR1 is SGDLS, CDR2 YYNGEE, per germline. V lost 0 bases to trimming and J lost 9 bases, with 13 bases between them. CDR3 length: 14 amino acids. CDR3 in amino acids: CASSVDPGRGPQHF. CDR3 coding DNA: TGTGCCAGCAGCGTAGATCCAGGGCGAGGGCCCCAGCATTTT. Using reference TRBV9 and TRBJ1-5 for the parts outside the CDR3, the full variable domain is DSGVTQTPKHLITATGQRVTLRCSPRSGDLSVYWYQQSLDQGLQFLIQYYNGEERAKGNILERFSAQQFPDLHSELNLSSLELGDSALYFCASSVDPGRGPQHFGDGTRLSIL.

This chain uses TRBV6-5 with TRBJ1-6; 9 bases line up with TRBD1. Trimming cost V 8 bases and J 9 bases; bases outside gene matches: 5. This CDR3 is built from 13 residues. CDR1 is MNHEY, CDR2 SVGAGI, per germline. The CDR3 DNA is TGTGCCAGCCGAGGGACAGGGATTTCACCCCTCCACTTT. Amino acids: CASRGTGISPLHF.

The chain links TRBV6-5 to TRBJ1-1; perhaps TRBD1 as D (5 bases). Germline assignment: CDR1 MNHEY and CDR2 SVGAGI. The CDR3 length is 15 residues. Trimming took off 0 bases at V and 7 bases at J, with 15 bases between the two ends. CDR3 DNA: TGTGCCAGCAGTTACTCGGGCAGGGCTACAGGTGAAGCTTTCTTT. Its translation is CASSYSGRATGEAFF.

The V call is TRBV7-9, the J call TRBJ1-2, with 9 bases identical to TRBD1. Losses at the gene ends were 0 bases for V and 6 bases for J; bases not matched to a gene: 5. CDR3 length equals 15 residues. Germline V lookup: CDR1 SEHNR, CDR2 FQNEAQ (reference sequence). The chain's CDR3 is CASSLASTGGNGYTF. CDR3 coding DNA: TGTGCCAGCAGCTTAGCGTCGACAGGGGGAAATGGCTACACCTTC.

This clone was seen once. V gene TRBV5-1 combines with J gene TRBJ2-5; TRBD2 agrees at 11 bases. With 0 bases clipped from V and 4 bases from J, the junction kept 8 bases outside the gene matches. Germline V gene sequence: CDR1 SGHRS, CDR2 YFSETQ. The CDR3 covers 17 residues. The CDR3 DNA is TGCGCCAGCAGCTTGGAGGCTAGCGGGGGGATGGGAGAGACCCAGTACTTC. It translates to CASSLEASGGMGETQYF.

The table lists this clone with a few counts. The chain joins TRBV29-1 to TRBJ2-7; a possible D gene is TRBD1 (6 bases). The CDR3 is 12 amino acids. The V and J ends lost 5 bases and 6 bases respectively, with 14 bases between them. Looked up from germline, CDR1 is SQVTM and CDR2 is ANQGSEA. CDR3 protein: CSVRPTGREQYF. The CDR3 bases are TGCAGCGTTCGACCAACAGGGCGCGAGCAGTACTTC.

V and J are TRBV5-6 and TRBJ2-1; D might be TRBD2 (6 bases). The germline V gene encodes CDR1 SGHDT and CDR2 YYEEEE. The germline V and J ends were trimmed by 4 bases and 4 bases, with 9 bases remaining between them. CDR3 length equals 13 residues. The CDR3 nucleotides read TGTGCCAGCAGCCCGGGACTGTACAATGAGCAGTTCTTC. This gives the protein CASSPGLYNEQFF.

This clone was observed a few times. The chain uses TRBV30 and TRBJ1-6; D remains ambiguous. V lost 1 base and J 0 bases, leaving 4 bases between the germline ends. CDR1 GTSNPN and CDR2 SVGIG come from the germline V gene (reference sequence). CDR3 size: 14 residues. CDR3 DNA: TGTGCCTGGAGTGGCAGCTCCTATAATTCACCCCTCCACTTT. Translation: CAWSGSSYNSPLHF.

A few counts support this clone. The chain combines TRBV28 with TRBJ2-1; 13 bases match TRBD2. The CDR3 is made up of 17 amino acids. Germline CDR1 and CDR2: MDHEN and SYDVKM. Unmatched junction bases numbered 9, after V lost 6 bases and J lost 4 bases. CDR3 region: CASSETGLAGDYNEQFF. As DNA, the CDR3 is TGTGCCAGCAGCGAAACCGGACTAGCGGGAGATTACAATGAGCAGTTCTTC.

The V call is TRBV7-3, the J call TRBJ2-1; 8 bases line up with TRBD1. With 5 bases clipped from V and 7 bases from J, the junction kept 4 bases outside the gene matches. The germline gives CDR1 SGHTA, CDR2 FQGTGA. CDR3 length: 13 residues. Here the CDR3 reads CASSQGAWNEQFF. Here the CDR3 DNA reads TGTGCCAGCAGCCAGGGGGCTTGGAATGAGCAGTTCTTC.

CDR3 in DNA: TGTGCCATCAGCTCTGGACAGCTGGGCACTGAAGCTTTCTTT. Translating it yields CAISSGQLGTEAFF. This chain uses TRBV10-3 with TRBJ1-1; a weak D match, TRBD1 (6 bases). This CDR3 region has 14 residues. V shed 6 bases and J shed 4 bases, with 15 bases lying between them. Per germline, CDR1 ENHRY and CDR2 SYGVKD.

The chain combines TRBV6-5 with TRBJ2-2; 9 bases are a match to TRBD1. J lost 7 bases, V lost 0 bases, and 3 bases had no gene match. CDR3 size: 15 residues. In germline, CDR1 is MNHEY, CDR2 SVGAGI. The CDR3: CASSYSTGGFGELFF. The CDR3 region has the DNA TGTGCCAGCAGTTACTCGACAGGGGGATTCGGGGAGCTGTTTTTT.

This clone was found once. The V gene is TRBV6-1, the J gene TRBJ2-1; 7 nucleotides match TRBD1. Per the germline V gene, CDR1 is MNHNS and CDR2 is SASEGT. There are 12 residues in the CDR3. The J segment lost 14 bases and the V segment lost 7 bases, leaving 11 bases of the junction unmatched. The CDR3 protein is CASTLTGQSKFF. CDR3 DNA sequence: TGTGCCAGCACCCTGACAGGGCAGTCGAAGTTCTTC.